This T cell receptor beta chain was sequenced in a study of T cells in Graves' hyperthyroidism and ophthalmopathy (dated by TCRdb to between 2018 and 2021). Study-wide context: Peripheral blood was collected at initial diagnosis, before any treatment. The paper describes TCR Vbeta CDR3 sequencing of 135 peripheral blood samples, made up of 43 ophthalmopathy patients, approximately 76 hyperthyroidism patients and 17 progressor patients. The 100 discovery patients were randomly split 7:3 into training and test sets. TCR V-J signatures able to tell the groups apart were searched for in a discovery cohort of 100 or so patients, of whom 43 had Graves' ophthalmopathy and around 56 had stable Graves' hyperthyroidism. Thyroid tissue and blood T-cell repertoires from six Graves' hyperthyroidism patients were also compared in the study. Prospective prediction of ophthalmopathy was tested in an independent validation cohort consisting of 18 hyperthyroidism patients and approximately 16 patients who later progressed to ophthalmopathy. After sampling, hyperthyroidism patients received methimazole starting at 30 mg daily, and ophthalmopathy patients received high-dose intravenous methylprednisolone. The investigation overall reported the following: No statistical method was used to set the sample size in advance, and investigators knew the group allocation. During validation, the model predicted progression to ophthalmopathy a median of approximately six months ahead of onset, with 70.59% sensitivity and 72.22% specificity. A 13 V-J signature model separated ophthalmopathy from stable hyperthyroidism, with nearly 90% sensitivity and 81% to 82% specificity in cross-validation and 80%/75% in testing. Most expanded thyroid clonotypes (frequency above 0.001) were also detected in blood, suggesting blood repertoires may reflect thyroid immune responses.

The TCR beta CDR3 regions were amplified from the RNA transcripts. For the first round of RT-PCR on the TCR CDR3, the HTBI primer set was used together with the Qiagen OneStep RT-PCR kit. The libraries were constructed in a second round of multiplex PCR and then size-selected and purified. Sequencing of the libraries was done on an Illumina HiSeq2000 using paired-end 100 bp reads. In the original analysis: SOAPnuke was used to process the raw data, throwing out any read that contained adapters or uncalled bases, had a mean Phred below 15, or lacked an exact constant-primer or identifier match. High-quality paired reads were merged with COPE v1.2.5, and unique nucleotide sequences were defined as clonotypes. MiTCR v1.1 was used to align clonotypes to the IMGT TRBV, TRBD and TRBJ reference segments. The analysis included only V-J combinations with a frequency above 0.0001, which together covered around 99% of the repertoires. The TCS score was defined as F50 (clonal expansion) divided by E x V (chaos), with BLOSUM62-based TCRdist calculated between CDR3 peptides within each V-J. Welch's t-statistics and random forest reduced roughly 500 V-J features to 13, which were used in a naive Bayes classifier (R e1071). Clones were called with MiXCR by TCRdb after fastp trimmed the public reads at Q25, and only in-frame beta chains were retained. Duplicate CDR3 protein sequences are folded into a single record with the most common DNA and genes. The V and J calls were determined by TCRdb, not by the authors. The sample yields 300,000 to 400,000 distinct CDR3 sequences; approximately 15% were counted once. The top ten clonotypes cover 20% to 25% of the sample.

Taken from cysteine to phenylalanine, the CDR3 has 15 residues. The entry retains the CDR3 DNA only, 45 bases that are in frame from base 1. V ends up 6 bases short and J 6 bases short, with an unmatched junction base count of 10. CDR1 is given as LNHDA and CDR2 as SQIVND, both from the germline V gene (reference sequence). Stable Graves' hyperthyroidism was defined as no progression to ophthalmopathy during 18 months of follow-up. Hyperthyroidism patients were newly diagnosed, with disease duration under 2 months, and aged 18 to 65 years. The study excluded patients with uncontrolled infections, other autoimmune diseases, pregnancy or lactation. Diagnoses relied on clinical symptoms, serum thyroxine and TRAb, thyroid ultrasound and orbital computed tomography. Ficoll-Paque density gradient centrifugation was used to isolate PBMCs from 10 ml of fresh peripheral blood. Total RNA was extracted using Trizol reagent, and RNA quality was assessed on an Agilent 2100 Bioanalyzer.

Only a few counts were recorded for this clonotype. What this receptor recognizes is not known. Per-nucleotide qualities are absent, and no much larger clonotype sits a single base away. Sequencing used blood. The clonotype was recovered from a woman aged 30 to 39 with Graves' hyperthyroidism. The chain is made from TRBV19 and TRBJ2-7; TRBD2 aligns with 11 central bases. CDR3 protein: CASRRGTSGTGEQYF. In nucleotides, the sequence is TGTGCCAGTAGAAGAGGGACTAGCGGCACGGGCGAGCAGTACTTC.